Given below is one TCR beta chain in context. Trimming removed 6 bases at V and 4 bases at J, with 19 bases between. Germline V gene sequence: CDR1 SQVTM, CDR2 ANQGSEA. CDR3 size: 15 residues. Sequenced by immunoSEQ multiplex PCR; TCRdb stores in-frame clones only, minus some. The repertoire consists of tens of thousands of clones, with 82% occurring once and the leading ten covering over 8%. The data originate from a study of neoadjuvant nivolumab and ipilimumab in lung cancer. The TCR was taken from an adult with non-small cell lung cancer. The chain carries TRBV29-1 and TRBJ2-1; maybe TRBD2 (5 bases). Material: tumor tissue, obtained after neoadjuvant nivolumab, alone or with ipilimumab, at or shortly before surgery. CDR3: CSVAPMRVTYNEQFF. The CDR3 bases are TGCAGCGTGGCTCCTATGCGGGTGACATACAATGAGCAGTTCTTC.